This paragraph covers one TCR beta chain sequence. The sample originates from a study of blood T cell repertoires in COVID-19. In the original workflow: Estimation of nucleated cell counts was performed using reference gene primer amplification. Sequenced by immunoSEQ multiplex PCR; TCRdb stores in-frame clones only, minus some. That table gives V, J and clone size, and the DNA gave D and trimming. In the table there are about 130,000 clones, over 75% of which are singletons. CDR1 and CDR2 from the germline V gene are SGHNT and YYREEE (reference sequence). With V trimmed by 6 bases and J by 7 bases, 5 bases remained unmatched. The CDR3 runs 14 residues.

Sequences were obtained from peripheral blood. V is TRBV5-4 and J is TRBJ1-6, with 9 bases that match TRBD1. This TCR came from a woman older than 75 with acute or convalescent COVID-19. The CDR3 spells CASNVQGANSPLHF. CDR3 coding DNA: TGTGCCAGCAACGTACAGGGGGCGAATTCACCCCTCCACTTT. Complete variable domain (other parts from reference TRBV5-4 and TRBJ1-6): ETGVTQSPTHLIKTRGQQVTLRCSSQSGHNTVSWYQQALGQGPQFIFQYYREEENGRGNFPPRFSGLQFPNYSSELNVNALELDDSALYLCASNVQGANSPLHFGNGTRLTVT.